The T cell receptor beta chain under discussion was sequenced for a study of cytomegalovirus exposure and HLA in healthy donors. The CDR3 loop spans 15 amino acids. Germline CDR1 is SGHTS and CDR2 is YDEGEE. V lost 4 bases and J lost 6; bases outside the gene matches: 9. On this clone itself: No antigen is known for it.

General study points: A few CMV-associated chains proved CMV antigen-specific in vitro.

PCR involved 60 Vbeta and 13 Jbeta primers. Sequencing was performed with immunoSEQ multiplex PCR; in TCRdb, only in-frame clones are kept and a portion is missing. The repertoire holds under 100,000 clones, with 81% as singletons. This sequence originates from a woman between 70 and 85 years old in good health and CMV-seropositive. The chain carries TRBV5-8 and TRBJ2-1, with 8 bases aligning to TRBD1. Material for sequencing was PBMCs. The CDR3 here is CASSIGTGVGNEQFF. CDR3 in DNA: TGTGCCAGCAGCATAGGGACAGGTGTGGGCAATGAGCAGTTCTTC.